This passage covers 25 T cell receptor beta chains from one sample sequenced in a study of OX40 agonist ivuxolimab in advanced cancers. Profiling relied on immunoSEQ multiplex PCR, and the TCRdb table lists in-frame clones only, not all of them. The sample includes about 33,000 clones, over 85% of them seen just once. The specimen comprised CD4+ or CD8+ T cells sorted from blood, sampled in a trial of the OX40 agonist ivuxolimab. All receptors come from an adult with an advanced solid tumor such as melanoma, head and neck, liver or kidney cancer.

Only one count was recorded for this clone. The chain couples TRBV27 to TRBJ2-1; 10 bases are a match to TRBD2. Germline V CDR1 and CDR2: MNHEY, SMNVEV (reference sequence). This CDR3 has 15 amino acids. V shed 5 bases and J 4 bases; nucleotides not matched to a gene: 5. The CDR3 here is CASSPLAGRYNEQFF. DNA for the CDR3: TGTGCCAGCAGTCCACTAGCGGGGCGTTACAATGAGCAGTTCTTC.

J is TRBJ2-3 and V is TRBV6-1, with 7 nucleotides matching TRBD2. The germline gives CDR1 MNHNS, CDR2 SASEGT. The CDR3 length is 17 residues. Unmatched junction bases numbered 11, after V lost 4 bases and J lost 1 base. The CDR3 region has the DNA TGTGCCAGCAGTGCCCTAGGGGCAAGCGGGGGCACAGATACGCAGTATTTT. The encoded protein is CASSALGASGGTDTQYF.

The CDR3 nucleotides read TGTGCCAGCAGCCACAACGCGGGGTCAGATACGCAGTATTTT. It is translated as CASSHNAGSDTQYF. The chain uses TRBV5-4 and TRBJ2-3; TRBD2 might be the D (6 bases). Trimming left V 4 bases short and J 4 bases short, with 13 bases between. The germline V gene has CDR1 SGHNT and CDR2 YYREEE (reference sequence). The CDR3 runs 14 residues.

The gene calls are TRBV11-3 and TRBJ2-3; 8 positions match TRBD2. V was clipped by 0 bases and J by 4 bases; unmatched bases: 3. The CDR3 totals 15 residues. Germline-derived CDR1 and CDR2 are SGHNT and YENEEA. This CDR3 reads CASSLEGGLADTQYF. CDR3 bases: TGTGCCAGCAGCTTAGAGGGGGGACTAGCAGATACGCAGTATTTT.

The V and J genes are TRBV28 and TRBJ2-7; TRBD2 might be the D (7 bases). The CDR3 has 15 amino acids. Germline values: CDR1 MDHEN, CDR2 SYDVKM. Trimming stripped 4 bases from V and 2 bases from J, with 15 bases between. The CDR3 sequence is CASSSHRGGPYEQYF. In DNA, the CDR3 is TGTGCCAGCAGTTCCCATAGGGGGGGGCCCTACGAGCAGTACTTC.

This sequence joins TRBV9 and TRBJ2-1; 8 nucleotides align to TRBD2. The CDR3 contains 15 residues. The V gene end was trimmed by 3 bases and the J gene end by 11 bases; junction bases not matched to a gene: 13. Germline CDR1 and CDR2: SGDLS and YYNGEE. This chain's CDR3 is CASSGGTHPSGQQFF. The DNA for the CDR3 is TGTGCCAGCAGCGGTGGGACACACCCTAGCGGGCAGCAGTTCTTC.

V usage is TRBV5-6 and J usage is TRBJ2-7, with 7 bases identical to TRBD1. This CDR3 region has 13 residues. With 3 bases clipped from V and 6 bases from J, the junction kept 6 bases outside the gene matches. Germline V CDR1 and CDR2: SGHDT, YYEEEE. The CDR3 DNA reads TGTGCCAGCAGCTGGGGTCGGACAGGCGAGCAGTACTTC. Its protein product is CASSWGRTGEQYF.

The chain has TRBV5-8 and TRBJ2-7; 9 nucleotides align to TRBD1. After removal of 8 bases from V and 5 bases from J, the junction contained 11 bases not matched to a gene. CDR3 length equals 14 residues. Germline V gene sequence: CDR1 SGHTS, CDR2 YDEGEE. DNA for the CDR3: TGTGCCAGATCCCCTTGGACAGGGGACAACGAGCAGTACTTC. Translation: CARSPWTGDNEQYF.

The chain is built from TRBV6-6 and TRBJ2-7; D might be TRBD1 (6 bases). CDR3 length: 11 amino acids. V was shortened by 7 bases and J by 4 bases, with 8 bases between the two germline ends. Germline lookup yields CDR1 MNHNY and CDR2 SVGAGI (reference sequence). CDR3 loop: CASTQGYEQYF. The CDR3 region has the DNA TGTGCCAGCACCCAGGGGTACGAGCAGTACTTC.

The chain carries TRBV5-6 and TRBJ1-1; D unclear. This CDR3 has 14 residues. Trimming stripped 4 bases from V and 11 bases from J, with 21 bases between. Looked up from germline, CDR1 is SGHDT and CDR2 is YYEEEE. For the CDR3, the DNA is TGTGCCAGCAGCCTTGGGCAATCACGGGAGCCGGCTTTCTTT. Translating gives CASSLGQSREPAFF.

The rearrangement links TRBV27 to TRBJ2-1; 7 bases are a match to TRBD1. The trim removed 3 bases at V and 7 bases at J, leaving 6 bases unmatched. Germline V lookup: CDR1 MNHEY, CDR2 SMNVEV (reference sequence). This CDR3 is built from 14 residues. DNA for the CDR3: TGTGCCAGCAGTTTCTGGGGCAGGGGGAATGAGCAGTTCTTC. Protein sequence: CASSFWGRGNEQFF.

The rearrangement uses TRBV7-3 and TRBJ2-7, with TRBD1 matching over 8 bases. After removal of 4 bases from V and 1 base from J, the junction contained 9 bases not matched to a gene. Looked up from germline, CDR1 is SGHTA and CDR2 is FQGTGA. This CDR3 has 16 amino acids. The CDR3 is CASSYPGQGLSYEQYF. The CDR3 DNA sequence: TGTGCCAGCAGCTACCCCGGACAGGGACTTTCCTACGAGCAGTACTTC. The whole variable domain, filled in from reference TRBV7-3 and TRBJ2-7, reads GAGVSQTPSNKVTEKGKYVELRCDPISGHTALYWYRQSLGQGPEFLIYFQGTGAADDSGLPNDRFFAVRPEGSVSTLKIQRTERGDSAVYLCASSYPGQGLSYEQYFGPGTRLTVT.

This chain joins TRBV6-6 and TRBJ2-3; no clear D gene. The CDR3 runs 14 residues. The germline gives CDR1 MNHNY, CDR2 SVGAGI (reference sequence). Trimming shortened V by 3 bases and J by 4 bases, and 11 bases separated the two germline ends. DNA of the CDR3: TGTGCCAGCAGTTATGAGGATTCCGCAGATACGCAGTATTTT. This codes for CASSYEDSADTQYF.

The chain has TRBV9 and TRBJ2-2, with 13 nucleotides matching TRBD2. The length of the CDR3 is 18 residues. Germline CDR1 reads SGDLS; CDR2 reads YYNGEE. Trimming at V came to 3 bases and at J to 3 bases, leaving 8 bases not matched to a gene. As DNA, the CDR3 is TGTGCCAGCAGCGCCCGACTAGCGGGAGGCGTGGACACCGGGGAGCTGTTTTTT. It codes for CASSARLAGGVDTGELFF.

The chain uses TRBV1 and TRBJ2-7; no check of the table's D call, TRBD1, against the DNA was made. TRBV1 is a documented pseudogene. The CDR3 spans 13 residues. The CDR3 is CTSSQKGAYEQYF. The CDR3 nucleotides read TGCACCAGCAGCCAAAAGGGGGCCTACGAGCAGTACTTC.

J is TRBJ1-1 and V is TRBV27; D is perhaps TRBD1 (5 bases). The CDR3 runs 13 residues. Trimming shortened V by 4 bases and J by 3 bases, and 9 bases separated the two germline ends. The germline CDR1 and CDR2 sequences are MNHEY and SMNVEV (reference sequence). The CDR3 loop reads CASSYLGDTEAFF. In DNA, the CDR3 is TGTGCCAGCAGTTACCTAGGGGACACTGAAGCTTTCTTT.

The rearrangement joins TRBV6-5 to TRBJ1-3; perhaps TRBD1 as D (5 bases). V lost 2 bases and J 5 bases, leaving 13 bases between the germline ends. The length of the CDR3 is 15 residues. Looked up from germline, CDR1 is MNHEY and CDR2 is SVGAGI. The CDR3 nucleotides read TGTGCCAGCAGTTACGGGGCCTACGAGAGAAACACCATATATTTT. It translates to CASSYGAYERNTIYF.

About this clone itself: This sequence is one base from a far larger clone and is likely a read error. The chain links TRBV6-7 to TRBJ2-7; perhaps D is TRBD1 or TRBD2 (5 bases each). TRBV6-7 is annotated as an ORF whose role is uncertain. The V and J ends lost 2 bases and 0 bases respectively, with 5 bases between them. CDR3 size: 13 residues. CDR3 loop: CASSYGGSYEQYF. CDR3 in DNA: TGTGCCAGCAGTTACGGGGGCTCCTACGAGCAGTACTTC.

The V and J genes are TRBV6-5 and TRBJ2-7, with D perhaps matching TRBD2 (6 bases). The CDR3 sequence is 13 residues long. Germline CDR1 and CDR2: MNHEY and SVGAGI. Between the trimmed V and J ends, which lost 5 bases and 5 bases, there was a span of 13 bases. In DNA, the CDR3 is TGTGCCAGCAGTGGAGGCGGGATGCACGAGCAGTACTTC. Translation gives CASSGGGMHEQYF.

In its sample, this clone was seen once. The CDR3 is CASSPYEPGPLEGNTIYF. The CDR3 region has the DNA TGCGCCAGCAGCCCATACGAGCCCGGGCCCTTAGAAGGCAACACCATATATTTT. The chain carries TRBV4-1 and TRBJ1-3, with no clear D. The CDR3 runs to 18 residues. Germline CDR1 is MGHRA and CDR2 is YSYEKL. V was trimmed by 4 bases and J by 7 bases, leaving 26 bases between them.

The V call is TRBV30, the J call TRBJ1-6; D unresolved. Trimming left V 3 bases short and J 0 bases short, with 15 bases between. CDR1 is GTSNPN, CDR2 SVGIG, per germline (reference sequence). This CDR3 is built from 17 residues. CDR3 nucleotides: TGTGCCTGGAGCTTCGCGCCTAGTAGCTCCTATAATTCACCCCTCCACTTT. Encoded protein: CAWSFAPSSSYNSPLHF.

The CDR3 sequence is CASSEVSGWVPTDTQYF. The CDR3 coding sequence is TGTGCCAGCAGCGAGGTTTCGGGGTGGGTTCCCACAGATACGCAGTATTTT. The chain carries TRBV9 and TRBJ2-3; D might be TRBD2 (5 bases). Per germline, CDR1 SGDLS and CDR2 YYNGEE. The CDR3 sequence is 17 residues long. V lost 3 bases and J 2 bases, leaving 19 bases between the germline ends.

This clone appeared a single time. The chain is built from TRBV5-4 and TRBJ2-7, with a tentative D call TRBD2 (5 bases). The V gene lost 0 bases and the J gene lost 3 bases, with 10 bases spanning the gap. CDR1 SGHNT and CDR2 YYREEE come from the germline V gene (reference sequence). The CDR3 runs 14 residues. The DNA for the CDR3 is TGTGCCAGCAGCTTGGGTGGGAGTCTCTACGAGCAGTACTTC. Residues: CASSLGGSLYEQYF.

J is TRBJ1-1 and V is TRBV27, with D unclear. The CDR3 runs 15 residues. CDR1 MNHEY and CDR2 SMNVEV come from the germline V gene (reference sequence). Trimming removed 0 bases from V and 1 base from J, with 9 bases in between. CDR3 amino acids: CASSLSGSWNTEAFF. The CDR3 DNA follows: TGTGCCAGCAGTTTATCAGGCAGCTGGAACACTGAAGCTTTCTTT.

This clone was counted only a few times. The CDR3 here is CASSLEGQGRETQYF. The CDR3 nucleotides read TGTGCCAGCAGCTTGGAGGGCCAAGGGCGGGAGACCCAGTACTTC. V usage is TRBV11-1 and J usage is TRBJ2-5; perhaps TRBD2 as D (6 bases). The CDR3 length is 15 residues. V was pared by 3 bases and J by 5 bases, with 16 bases between. Germline-derived CDR1 and CDR2 are SGHAT and FQDESV (reference sequence).